Listed below are T cell receptor beta chains from one sample, sequenced in a study of T-cell memory formation after mild COVID-19. TCRdb itself ran the 5' RACE reads through MiXCR, one entry per CDR3 protein. This table has about 470,000 distinct CDR3 sequences, about 23% appearing once. The sequenced sample was PBMCs or a T cell subset sorted from them (not recorded which). These receptors were collected from an adult woman who had mild COVID-19 (a few samples of this study predate the infection). Cell type and time point are not known. CDR3s include the opening cysteine and the closing phenylalanine or tryptophan. Each record gives: V gene, D gene, clone size, J gene, CDR3 DNA, CDR3 protein. A D gene is named only where the DNA matches it firmly. The size field is filled for only some rows; it gives once, few, many or a size class.

TRBV12-3/TRBV12-4,.,.,TRBJ1-2,TGTGCCAGCAGTTTGTCGGGGCACTATGGCTACACCTTC,CASSLSGHYGYTF
TRBV29-1,TRBD2,.,TRBJ2-1,TGCAGTGCGGTACTAGCGTTGATTCTTGAGCAGTTCTTC,CSAVLALILEQFF
TRBV3-1,.,few,TRBJ2-5,TGTGCCAGCAGCCAAGACGGGGGGCCCTCACCAGAGACCCAGTACTTC,CASSQDGGPSPETQYF
TRBV24-1,TRBD1,medium-sized,TRBJ2-1,TGTGCCACCAGTGATCCGGACAGGGGACACCACAATGAGCAGTTCTTC,CATSDPDRGHHNEQFF
TRBV11-1,.,few,TRBJ2-6,TGTGCCAGCAGCTTAGAAGGAGGCGGATCTGGGGCCAACGTCCTGACTTTC,CASSLEGGGSGANVLTF
TRBV5-1,.,few,TRBJ2-2,TGCGCCAGCAGCTGGACACCCTCTAGGGACACCGGGGAGCTGTTTTTT,CASSWTPSRDTGELFF
TRBV18,TRBD2,.,TRBJ2-3,TGTGCCAGCACCCGGGAGGCGGCGCAGTATTTT,CASTREAAQYF
TRBV27,TRBD2,few,TRBJ2-5,TGTGCCAGCAGTCCGGGAGGGATTGGGTCGGAGACCCAGTACTTC,CASSPGGIGSETQYF
TRBV20-1,.,few,TRBJ2-2,TGCAGTGCTCGTGGGTCCAGAGGCGGTACGAACACCGGGGAGCTGTTTTTT,CSARGSRGGTNTGELFF
TRBV20-1,.,once,TRBJ2-7,TGCAGTGCTGTGTCCGGGGATGAATCCTACGAGCAGTACTTC,CSAVSGDESYEQYF
TRBV20-1,TRBD2,many,TRBJ2-3,TGCAGTGCTAGAGCTAGCGGGGGGTTCTGGACAGATACGCAGTATTTT,CSARASGGFWTDTQYF
TRBV4-2,TRBD2,once,TRBJ2-1,TGTGCCAGCAGCCAACCCCCGGGGACTAGGGGGGGGAATGAGCAGTTCTTC,CASSQPPGTRGGNEQFF
TRBV20-1,.,.,TRBJ2-7,TGCAGTGCTTCTGTTACCGGGACACCTGAGCAGTACTTC,CSASVTGTPEQYF
TRBV9,.,few,TRBJ1-6,TGTGCCAGCAGCGTGGGGAGGGCAATGGATTCACCCCTCCACTTT,CASSVGRAMDSPLHF
TRBV7-9,.,many,TRBJ2-7,TGTGCCAGCAGCTTAGCGCCGGGGGAGCAGTACTTC,CASSLAPGEQYF
TRBV20-1,TRBD2,.,TRBJ2-1,TGCAGTGCTAGAGTTAGACTAGCGGAGTACAATGAGCAGTTCTTC,CSARVRLAEYNEQFF
TRBV5-1,TRBD2,many,TRBJ2-2,TGCGCCAGCCTTTTTTCTAGCGGTGCGAACACCGGGGAGCTGTTTTTT,CASLFSSGANTGELFF
TRBV11-2,.,.,TRBJ2-4,TGTGCCAGCAGCCCACACCGTGGGGGCATTAAAAACATTCAGTACTTC,CASSPHRGGIKNIQYF
TRBV7-9,TRBD2,.,TRBJ2-5,TGTGCCAGCAGCTTAGGGAGCGGGAGGGCCCGGGAGACCCAGTACTTC,CASSLGSGRARETQYF
TRBV20-1,.,.,TRBJ1-1,TGCAGTGCTGGGGGCAGGGGAACCACTGAAGCTTTCTTT,CSAGGRGTTEAFF
TRBV5-1,TRBD1,few,TRBJ2-3,TGCGCCAGCAGCTTGGGACAGGGGCTCCAGGCGGATACGCAGTATTTT,CASSLGQGLQADTQYF
TRBV20-1,.,.,TRBJ2-7,TGCAGTGCTAGAGATGGGCTAGACAGCGACGAGCAGTACTTC,CSARDGLDSDEQYF
TRBV12-3/TRBV12-4,.,.,TRBJ1-5,TGTGCCAGCAGCCCACCAGCTAGTAGCAATCAGCCCCAGCATTTT,CASSPPASSNQPQHF
TRBV24-1,.,.,TRBJ2-5,TGTGCCACCAGTGATTTAGCCCAAGAGACCCAGTACTTC,CATSDLAQETQYF
TRBV11-2,.,few,TRBJ1-1,TGTGCCAGCAGCTTACAGGGGACCCTGCTGGGCACTGAAGCTTTCTTT,CASSLQGTLLGTEAFF
TRBV11-2,TRBD1,.,TRBJ2-5,TGTGCCAGCAGCATGTTAGGACAGGGAGGAGAGACCCAGTACTTC,CASSMLGQGGETQYF
TRBV2,.,.,TRBJ2-5,TGTGCCAGCGAAAGCAGGGGATTTTCAGAGACCCAGTACTTC,CASESRGFSETQYF
TRBV5-8,TRBD1,many,TRBJ1-2,TGTGCCAGCAGCAGGCTACGGACAGGGTCGGCTAACTATGGCTACACCTTC,CASSRLRTGSANYGYTF
TRBV4-2,TRBD1,few,TRBJ2-1,TGTGCCAGCAGCCAAGATGTAGGGACAGGGGGGCATGAGCAGTTCTTC,CASSQDVGTGGHEQFF
TRBV4-1,.,.,TRBJ2-7,TGCGCCAGCAGCCAAGGACCGCTAACCTACGAGCAGTACTTC,CASSQGPLTYEQYF
TRBV7-2,.,.,TRBJ1-1,TGTGCCAGCAGCCCTCGGGGGGAATACACTGAAGCTTTCTTT,CASSPRGEYTEAFF
TRBV20-1,.,.,TRBJ1-6,TGCAGTGCTAGAGATGCGGGCGCCGGGAGCGGGGGTTCACCCCTCCACTTT,CSARDAGAGSGGSPLHF
TRBV5-1,.,.,TRBJ2-3,TGCGCCAGCAGACAGTCGGGTAGTGGCACAGATACGCAGTATTTT,CASRQSGSGTDTQYF
TRBV4-1,.,.,TRBJ1-1,TGCGCCAGCAGCCAAGCGGGGTTACTTACTGAAGCTTTCTTT,CASSQAGLLTEAFF
TRBV27,TRBD1,.,TRBJ2-7,TGTGCCAGCGCCTGGGGACAGGACATCTACGAGCAGTACTTC,CASAWGQDIYEQYF
TRBV14,.,.,TRBJ2-2,TGTGCCAGCAGCCGGGCCCTGGTGGCCGGGGAGCTGTTTTTT,CASSRALVAGELFF
TRBV11-2,TRBD2,.,TRBJ2-5,TGTGCCAGCAGCTTATTCCCAGCGGGAGTCGTTGAGACCCAGTACTTC,CASSLFPAGVVETQYF
TRBV20-1,.,.,TRBJ2-2,TGCAGTGCTAGAGACGAAAGGGCCGGAGGTTTCACCGGGGAGCTGTTTTTT,CSARDERAGGFTGELFF
TRBV20-1,.,.,TRBJ2-3,TGCAGTGCTAGGGCCGGGGGAACGGCAGATACGCAGTATTTC,CSARAGGTADTQYF
TRBV4-2,.,few,TRBJ2-4,TGTGCCAGCAGCCAGCAGGCGGACAAAAACATTCAGTACTTC,CASSQQADKNIQYF
TRBV27,TRBD2,.,TRBJ2-5,TGTGCCAGCAGTATGGGACTATGGGAGACCCAGTACTTC,CASSMGLWETQYF
TRBV6-1,.,.,TRBJ2-5,TGTGCCAGCAGGTCGGATAGGATTACGGAGACCCAGTACTTC,CASRSDRITETQYF
TRBV5-5,.,few,TRBJ2-1,TGTGCCAGCAGCTTGGGTGAGGACAGCTACAATGAGCAGTTCTTC,CASSLGEDSYNEQFF